These 10 T cell receptor beta chains originate from one sample sequenced in a study of molecular identifiers for immune sequencing clone quantification. MiXCR, run by TCRdb on the PCR reads, gives a single entry per CDR3 protein. The table includes a few hundred thousand distinct CDR3 sequences, 24% detected once. The specimen sequenced was naive CD8+ T cells from blood, with Jurkat cell RNA spiked in. Sample subset: FACS-sorted CD8+CD4-CCR7+CD45RA+ naive T cells. The receptors stem from a human donor in good health. Some libraries in this study had Jurkat cell RNA spiked in.

This clonotype was observed many times. This rearrangement joins TRBV30 to TRBJ2-3; D unresolved. V shed 2 bases and J shed 1 base, with 7 bases lying between them. The CDR3 covers 13 residues. CDR1 GTSNPN and CDR2 SVGIG come from the germline V gene (reference sequence). This CDR3 reads CAWSSRGTDTQYF. The CDR3 coding sequence is TGTGCCTGGAGTAGCCGGGGCACAGATACGCAGTATTTT.

A remark on this clonotype: Being one base from a much bigger clone, this may be a read error. The rearrangement links TRBV5-6 to TRBJ1-2, with D possibly matching TRBD1 (5 bases). Trimming removed 4 bases at V and 0 bases at J, with 13 bases between. This CDR3 is built from 15 residues. Germline V CDR1 and CDR2: SGHDT, YYEEEE. CDR3 sequence: CASSMEGVANYGYTF. For the CDR3, the DNA is TGTGCCAGCAGCATGGAAGGGGTAGCTAACTATGGCTACACCTTC.

This CDR3 is CASSQSARDYEQYF. DNA of the CDR3: TGTGCCAGCAGCCAAAGCGCCCGGGACTACGAGCAGTACTTC. The rearrangement joins TRBV4-2 to TRBJ2-7; D is possibly TRBD2 (5 bases). The germline V gene encodes CDR1 LGHNA and CDR2 YNFKEQ. The CDR3 is made up of 14 amino acids. V was cut by 2 bases and J by 3 bases, with 11 bases left in between.

As for this clonotype: A junction end diverges from the germline sequence, so it may reflect a read error. This chain uses TRBV11-2 with TRBJ2-5; D is tentatively TRBD1 or TRBD2 (6 bases each). Germline V gene data show CDR1 as SGHAT and CDR2 as FQNNGV. The CDR3 totals 15 residues. The CDR3 sequence: CANSLVGGLPETQYF. DNA for the CDR3: TGTGCCAACAGCTTAGTTGGGGGGCTTCCCGAGACCCAGTACTTC.

This clonotype was seen a few times. The chain recombines TRBV6-5 with TRBJ2-1; possibly TRBD2 for D (6 bases). The germline V and J ends were trimmed by 5 bases and 0 bases, with 11 bases remaining between them. The CDR3 consists of 15 residues. The V gene's germline CDR1 is MNHEY and CDR2 SVGAGI. CDR3 sequence reads: CASSRGRSSYNEQFF. CDR3 coding DNA: TGTGCCAGCAGTCGAGGGAGGAGCTCCTACAATGAGCAGTTCTTC.

In its sample, this clonotype was seen many times. This chain connects TRBV27 to TRBJ1-1; D possibly corresponds to TRBD1 (5 bases). CDR1 and CDR2 (germline): MNHEY, SMNVEV (reference sequence). The CDR3 is 13 amino acids. V lost 4 bases and J 5 bases, leaving 11 bases between the germline ends. The CDR3 nucleotides are TGTGCCAGCAGTTGGGCAGGGTGGACTGAAGCTTTCTTT. It encodes CASSWAGWTEAFF.

This clonotype came up a few times. The gene calls are TRBV7-9 and TRBJ2-7; 11 bases are shared with TRBD1. CDR3 length: 16 amino acids. With 1 base clipped from V and 6 bases from J, the junction kept 8 bases outside the gene matches. CDR1 and CDR2 (germline): SEHNR, FQNEAQ (reference sequence). The CDR3 DNA reads TGTGCCAGCAGCTTAGGCCCAGGACAGGGGGCCCCCGAGCAGTACTTC. Amino acids: CASSLGPGQGAPEQYF.

This chain's CDR3 is CASSLTSGRSSYNEQFF. Here the CDR3 DNA reads TGTGCCAGCAGCTTGACTAGCGGGAGGAGCTCCTACAATGAGCAGTTCTTC. J is TRBJ2-1 and V is TRBV5-6; 12 nucleotides agree with TRBD2. The V segment lost 1 base and the J segment 0 bases; nucleotides outside the gene matches: 2. Germline V gives CDR1 SGHDT, CDR2 YYEEEE. This CDR3 spans 17 amino acids.

As for this clonotype: This may be a read error, as it is one base from a much larger clone. This chain uses TRBV9 with TRBJ1-1; 7 bases are shared with TRBD1. The CDR3 sequence is 14 residues long. Germline V gives CDR1 SGDLS, CDR2 YYNGEE. This CDR3 reads CVSSVGGGGTEAFF. The CDR3 region has the DNA TGTGTCAGCAGCGTAGGGGGCGGAGGCACTGAAGCTTTCTTT.

The table lists this clonotype with many counts. The chain carries TRBV6-5 and TRBJ2-3; 7 bases map to TRBD1. CDR3 size: 16 residues. Germline CDR1 is MNHEY and CDR2 is SVGAGI. V dropped 8 bases and J dropped 5; count of bases not matched to a gene: 16. The CDR3 loop reads CASGYPTGSDLDTQYF. The DNA of the CDR3 is TGTGCCAGCGGGTATCCGACAGGGAGCGACTTAGATACGCAGTATTTT.